This T cell receptor (beta chain) was obtained from a study of blood T cell repertoires in COVID-19. Looking at the study overall: COVID-19 samples, acute and convalescent, were from the United States, Italy and Spain. Sample material is recorded as cDNA or gDNA derived from T cells, B-cell-depleted T cells, or PBMCs.

The CDR3 is 14 residues long. J gave up 8 bases and V 0 bases, and 4 bases lay outside the gene matches. From germline, CDR1 is SGHRS and CDR2 YFSETQ. Seattle participants joined during active infection and were tracked over time. Per the authors' pipeline: Cell counts per sample came from amplifying reference gene primers. Here immunoSEQ multiplex PCR was the method, and the copy in TCRdb shows in-frame clones only, minus some. V and J calls and clone size are given by that table; D and trimming were obtained from the DNA. The sample lists about 370,000 clones, more than 80% occurring once. The TCR sequence derives from a woman in her 30s with COVID-19, enrolled during active disease. The chain joins TRBV5-1 to TRBJ2-1, with TRBD1 matching over 8 bases. The sample was peripheral blood. The CDR3 sequence: CASSLASGGHEQFF. The CDR3 nucleotides read TGCGCCAGCAGCTTGGCGTCAGGGGGCCATGAGCAGTTCTTC.